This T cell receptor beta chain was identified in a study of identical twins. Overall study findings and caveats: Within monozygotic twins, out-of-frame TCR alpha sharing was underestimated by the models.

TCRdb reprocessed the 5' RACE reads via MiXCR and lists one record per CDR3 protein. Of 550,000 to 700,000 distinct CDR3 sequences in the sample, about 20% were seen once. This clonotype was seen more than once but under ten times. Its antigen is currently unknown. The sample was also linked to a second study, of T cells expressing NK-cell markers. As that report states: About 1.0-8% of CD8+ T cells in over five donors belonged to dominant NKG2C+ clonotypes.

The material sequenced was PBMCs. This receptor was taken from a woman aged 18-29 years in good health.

Here the CDR3 reads CASSYSEGLEAFF. The CDR3 nucleotides read TGTGCCAGCAGTTACTCAGAGGGGCTCGAAGCTTTCTTT. This rearrangement joins TRBV6-5 to TRBJ1-1; D is perhaps TRBD1 (5 bases). The CDR3 contains 13 residues. Trimming cost V 0 bases and J 8 bases, with 10 bases left between them. The germline V gene has CDR1 MNHEY and CDR2 SVGAGI.